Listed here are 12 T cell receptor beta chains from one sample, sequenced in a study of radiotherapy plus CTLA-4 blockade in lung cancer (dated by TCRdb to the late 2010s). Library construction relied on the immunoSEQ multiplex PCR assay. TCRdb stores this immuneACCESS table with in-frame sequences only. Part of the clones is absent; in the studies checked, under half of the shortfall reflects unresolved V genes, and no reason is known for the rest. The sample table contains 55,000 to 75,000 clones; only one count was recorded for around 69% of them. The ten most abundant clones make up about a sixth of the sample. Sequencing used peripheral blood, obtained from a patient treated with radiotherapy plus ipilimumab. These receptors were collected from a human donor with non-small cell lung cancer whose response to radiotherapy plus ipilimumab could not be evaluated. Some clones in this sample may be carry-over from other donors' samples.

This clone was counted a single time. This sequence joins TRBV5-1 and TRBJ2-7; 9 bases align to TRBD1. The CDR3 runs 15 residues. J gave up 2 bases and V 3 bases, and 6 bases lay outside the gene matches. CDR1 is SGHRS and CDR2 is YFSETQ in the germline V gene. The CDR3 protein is CASSSGQGSPYEQYF. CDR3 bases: TGCGCCAGCAGCTCCGGACAGGGGTCCCCCTACGAGCAGTACTTC.

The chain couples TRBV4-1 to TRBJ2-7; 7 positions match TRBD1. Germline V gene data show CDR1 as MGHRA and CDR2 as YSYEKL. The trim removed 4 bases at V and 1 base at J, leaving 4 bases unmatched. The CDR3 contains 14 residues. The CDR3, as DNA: TGCGCCAGCAGCCTCGACAGGGATTCCTACGAGCAGTACTTC. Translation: CASSLDRDSYEQYF.

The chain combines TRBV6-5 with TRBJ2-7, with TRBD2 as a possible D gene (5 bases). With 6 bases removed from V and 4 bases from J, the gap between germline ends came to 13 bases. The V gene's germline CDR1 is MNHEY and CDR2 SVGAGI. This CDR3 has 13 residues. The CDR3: CASSDGLPYEQYF. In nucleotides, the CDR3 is TGTGCCAGCAGCGACGGACTCCCTTACGAGCAGTACTTC.

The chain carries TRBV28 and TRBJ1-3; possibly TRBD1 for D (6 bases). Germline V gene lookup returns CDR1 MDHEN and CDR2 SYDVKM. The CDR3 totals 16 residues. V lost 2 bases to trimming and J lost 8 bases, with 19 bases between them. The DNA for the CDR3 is TGTGCCAGCAGTTTAGGGGGAACAGGGAGAGGCTACACCATATATTTT. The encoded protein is CASSLGGTGRGYTIYF.

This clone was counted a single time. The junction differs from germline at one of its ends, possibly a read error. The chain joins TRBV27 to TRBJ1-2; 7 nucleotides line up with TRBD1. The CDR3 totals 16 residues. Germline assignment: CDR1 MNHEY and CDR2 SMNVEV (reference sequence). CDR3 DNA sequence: TGTGCCAGCATTCCCCGACAGGGCCTTTTTAACTGTGGCTACACCTTC. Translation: CASIPRQGLFNCGYTF.

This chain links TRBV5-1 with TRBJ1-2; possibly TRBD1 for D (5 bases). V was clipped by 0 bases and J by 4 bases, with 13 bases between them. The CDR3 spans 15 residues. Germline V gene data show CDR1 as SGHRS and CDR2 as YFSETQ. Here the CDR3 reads CASSLAGGHGYGYTF. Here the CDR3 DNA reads TGCGCCAGCAGCTTGGCCGGGGGTCATGGCTATGGCTACACCTTC. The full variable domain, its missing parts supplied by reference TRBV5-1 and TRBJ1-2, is KAGVTQTPRYLIKTRGQQVTLSCSPISGHRSVSWYQQTPGQGLQFLFEYFSETQRNKGNFPGRFSGRQFSNSRSEMNVSTLELGDSALYLCASSLAGGHGYGYTFGSGTRLTVV.

This CDR3 reads CASSEFNRAYGYTF. The CDR3 coding sequence is TGTGCCAGCAGTGAATTTAACAGGGCCTATGGCTACACCTTC. The rearrangement joins TRBV2 to TRBJ1-2, with a tentative D call TRBD1 (6 bases). The germline V and J ends were trimmed by 2 bases and 4 bases, with 11 bases remaining between them. This CDR3 comprises 14 residues. Germline V CDR1 and CDR2: SNHLY, FYNNEI.

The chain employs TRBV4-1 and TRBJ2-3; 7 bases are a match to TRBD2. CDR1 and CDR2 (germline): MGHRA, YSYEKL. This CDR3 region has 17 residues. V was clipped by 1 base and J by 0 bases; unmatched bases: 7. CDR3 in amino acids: CASSQAYEAGSTDTQYF. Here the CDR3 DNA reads TGCGCCAGCAGCCAAGCCTACGAAGCGGGGAGCACAGATACGCAGTATTTT.

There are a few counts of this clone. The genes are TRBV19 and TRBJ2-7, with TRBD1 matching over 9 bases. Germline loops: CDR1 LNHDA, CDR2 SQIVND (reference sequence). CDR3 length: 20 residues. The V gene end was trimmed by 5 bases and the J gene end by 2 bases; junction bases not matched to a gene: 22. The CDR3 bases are TGTGCCAGTAGTCGGGTACGTCCTGGGACAGGGTCATGGCAGACCTACGAGCAGTACTTC. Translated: CASSRVRPGTGSWQTYEQYF. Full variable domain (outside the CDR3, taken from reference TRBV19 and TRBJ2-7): DGGITQSPKYLFRKEGQNVTLSCEQNLNHDAMYWYRQDPGQGLRLIYYSQIVNDFQKGDIAEGYSVSREKKESFPLTVTSAQKNPTAFYLCASSRVRPGTGSWQTYEQYFGPGTRLTVT.

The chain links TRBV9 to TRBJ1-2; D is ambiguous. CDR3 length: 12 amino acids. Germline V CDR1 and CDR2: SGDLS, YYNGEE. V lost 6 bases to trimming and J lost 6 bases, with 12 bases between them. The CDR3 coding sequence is TGTGCCAGCATGGAACTCGGGGATGGCTACACCTTC. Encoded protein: CASMELGDGYTF.

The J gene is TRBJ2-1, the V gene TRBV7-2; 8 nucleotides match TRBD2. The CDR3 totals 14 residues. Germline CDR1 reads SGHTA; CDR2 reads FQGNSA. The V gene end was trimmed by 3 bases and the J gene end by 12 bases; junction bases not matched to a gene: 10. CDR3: CASSLPHPGTRQFF. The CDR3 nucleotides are TGTGCCAGCAGCTTGCCTCATCCAGGGACTAGGCAGTTCTTC.

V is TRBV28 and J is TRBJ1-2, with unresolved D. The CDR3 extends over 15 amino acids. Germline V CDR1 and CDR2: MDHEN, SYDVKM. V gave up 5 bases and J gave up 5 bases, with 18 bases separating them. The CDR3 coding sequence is TGTGCCAGCAGTGAGGGCCTTCCTGGGGTTTATGGCTACACCTTC. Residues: CASSEGLPGVYGYTF.